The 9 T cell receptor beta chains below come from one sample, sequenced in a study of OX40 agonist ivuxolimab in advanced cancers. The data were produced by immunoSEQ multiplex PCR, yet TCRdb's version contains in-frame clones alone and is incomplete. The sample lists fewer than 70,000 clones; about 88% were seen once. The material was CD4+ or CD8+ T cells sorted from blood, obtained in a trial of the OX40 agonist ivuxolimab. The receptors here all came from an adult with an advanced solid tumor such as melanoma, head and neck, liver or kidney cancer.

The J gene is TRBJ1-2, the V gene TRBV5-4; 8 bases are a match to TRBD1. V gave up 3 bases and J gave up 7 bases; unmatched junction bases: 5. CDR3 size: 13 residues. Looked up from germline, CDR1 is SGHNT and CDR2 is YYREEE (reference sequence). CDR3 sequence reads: CASSSDRGSGYTF. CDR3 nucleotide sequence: TGTGCCAGCAGCTCTGACAGGGGCAGTGGCTACACCTTC.

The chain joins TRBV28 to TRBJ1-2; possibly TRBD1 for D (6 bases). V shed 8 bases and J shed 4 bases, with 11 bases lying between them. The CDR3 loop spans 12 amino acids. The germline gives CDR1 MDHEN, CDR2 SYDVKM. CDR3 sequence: CASQTGSYGYTF. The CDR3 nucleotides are TGTGCCAGCCAGACAGGCTCCTATGGCTACACCTTC.

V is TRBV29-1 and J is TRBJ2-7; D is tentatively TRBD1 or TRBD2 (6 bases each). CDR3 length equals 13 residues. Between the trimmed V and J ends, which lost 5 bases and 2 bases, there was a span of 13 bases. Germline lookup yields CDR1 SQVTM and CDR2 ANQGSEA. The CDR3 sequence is CSVSGGPAYEQYF. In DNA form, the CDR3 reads TGCAGCGTTTCTGGGGGGCCAGCCTACGAGCAGTACTTC.

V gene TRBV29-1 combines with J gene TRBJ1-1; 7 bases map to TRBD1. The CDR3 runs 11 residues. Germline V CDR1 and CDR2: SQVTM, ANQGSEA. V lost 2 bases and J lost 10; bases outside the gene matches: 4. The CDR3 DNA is TGCAGCGTTGAAAACAGGGGAGGAGCTTTCTTT. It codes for CSVENRGGAFF.

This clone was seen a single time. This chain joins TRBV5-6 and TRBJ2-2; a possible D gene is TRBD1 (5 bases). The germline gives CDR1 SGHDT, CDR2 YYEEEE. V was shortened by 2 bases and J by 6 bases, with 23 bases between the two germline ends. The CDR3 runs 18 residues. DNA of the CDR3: TGTGCCAGCAGCTTCAGGGTACTTGGGGCCCGCCGGCCCGGGGAGCTGTTTTTT. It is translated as CASSFRVLGARRPGELFF.

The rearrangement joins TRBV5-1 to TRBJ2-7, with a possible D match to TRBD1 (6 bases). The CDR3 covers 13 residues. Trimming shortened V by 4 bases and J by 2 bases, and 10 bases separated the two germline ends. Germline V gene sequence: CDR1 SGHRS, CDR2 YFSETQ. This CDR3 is CASSPGQTYEQYF. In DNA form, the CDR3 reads TGCGCCAGCAGCCCCGGACAGACCTACGAGCAGTACTTC.

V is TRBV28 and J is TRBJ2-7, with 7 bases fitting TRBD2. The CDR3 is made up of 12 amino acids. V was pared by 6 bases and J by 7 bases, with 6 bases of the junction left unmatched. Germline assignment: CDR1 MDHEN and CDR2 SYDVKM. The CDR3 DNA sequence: TGTGCCAGCAGCGGGGGGAGGGTTGAGCAGTACTTC. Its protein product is CASSGGRVEQYF.

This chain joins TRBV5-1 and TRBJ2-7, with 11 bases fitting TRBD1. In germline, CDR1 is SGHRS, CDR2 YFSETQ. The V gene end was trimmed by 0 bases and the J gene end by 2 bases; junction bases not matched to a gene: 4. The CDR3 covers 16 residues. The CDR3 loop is CASSLGTGGPPYEQYF. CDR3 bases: TGCGCCAGCAGCTTGGGGACAGGGGGCCCCCCCTACGAGCAGTACTTC.

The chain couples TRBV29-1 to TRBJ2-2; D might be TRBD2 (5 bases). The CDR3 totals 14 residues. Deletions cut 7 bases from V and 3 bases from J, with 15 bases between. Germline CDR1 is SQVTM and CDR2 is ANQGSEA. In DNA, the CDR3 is TGCAGCGCCTCCAATCGGGGTGACACCGGGGAGCTGTTTTTT. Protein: CSASNRGDTGELFF.